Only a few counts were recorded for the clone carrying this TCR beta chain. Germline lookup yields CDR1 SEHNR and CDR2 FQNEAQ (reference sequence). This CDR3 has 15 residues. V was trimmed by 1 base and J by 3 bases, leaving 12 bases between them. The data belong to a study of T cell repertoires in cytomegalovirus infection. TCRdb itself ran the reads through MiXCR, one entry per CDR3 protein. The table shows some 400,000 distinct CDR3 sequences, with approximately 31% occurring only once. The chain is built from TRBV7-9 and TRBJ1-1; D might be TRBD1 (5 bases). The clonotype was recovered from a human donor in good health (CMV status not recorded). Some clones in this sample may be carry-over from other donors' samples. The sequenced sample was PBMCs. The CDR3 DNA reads TGTGCCAGCAGCTTAGGGGGGTGGGTAGACACTGAAGCTTTCTTT. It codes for CASSLGGWVDTEAFF.